This TCR beta chain was sequenced in a study of glioma-infiltrating T cells. On the study more broadly: WHO grade II oligodendrogliomas or astrocytomas, plus non-recurrent WHO grade IV glioblastomas, were sampled. Findings of the study overall: Patients with low tissue-blood divergence carried a signature set of shared blood CDR3 motifs.

This clonotype was seen a few times. Its target is unknown. Germline-derived CDR1 and CDR2 are SGHTA and FQGNSA. This CDR3 is built from 14 residues. The junction had 11 bases not matched to a gene; V was cut back by 6 bases and J by 6 bases. The iRepertoire nested amplicon-rescue multiplex PCR amplified TCR alpha and beta CDR3s from RNA. Each CDR3 protein is one row after TCRdb ran MiXCR on the multiplex PCR reads. The table records a few hundred thousand distinct CDR3 sequences, approximately 42% of them present only once. The rearrangement joins TRBV7-2 to TRBJ2-7, with 7 bases that match TRBD1. This receptor was taken from a human donor with low-grade glioma or glioblastoma, undergoing nonglioma brain surgery, or in good health (not recorded which). Sequencing was carried out using glioma tissue, nonneoplastic brain tissue, or PBMCs (not recorded which). As DNA, the CDR3 is TGTGCCAGCAGACAGTACAGGGGCTTGGGCGAGCAGTACTTC. This gives the protein CASRQYRGLGEQYF.